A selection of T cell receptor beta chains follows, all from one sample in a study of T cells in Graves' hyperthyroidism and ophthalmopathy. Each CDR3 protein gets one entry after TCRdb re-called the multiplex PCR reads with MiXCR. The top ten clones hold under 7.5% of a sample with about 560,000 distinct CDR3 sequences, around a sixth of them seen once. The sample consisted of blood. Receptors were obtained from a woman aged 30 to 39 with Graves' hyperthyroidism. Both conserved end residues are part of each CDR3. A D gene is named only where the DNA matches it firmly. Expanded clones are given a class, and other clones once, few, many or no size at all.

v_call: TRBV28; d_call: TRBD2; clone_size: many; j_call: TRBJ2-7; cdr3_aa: CASSSGTSGRYEQYF; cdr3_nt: TGTGCCAGCAGTTCGGGGACTAGCGGGAGGTACGAGCAGTACTTC
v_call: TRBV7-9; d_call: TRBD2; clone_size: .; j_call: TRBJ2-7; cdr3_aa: CASSPTSAVYYEQYF; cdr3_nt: TGTGCCAGCAGCCCTACTAGCGCGGTTTACTACGAGCAGTACTTC
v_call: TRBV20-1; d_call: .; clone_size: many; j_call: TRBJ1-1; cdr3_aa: CSAIATANTEAFF; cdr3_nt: TGCAGTGCTATTGCGACAGCGAACACTGAAGCTTTCTTT
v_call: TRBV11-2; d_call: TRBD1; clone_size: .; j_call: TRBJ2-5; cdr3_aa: CASSAQPSGTVQETQYF; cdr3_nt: TGTGCCAGCAGCGCACAGCCCTCCGGGACAGTCCAAGAGACCCAGTACTTC
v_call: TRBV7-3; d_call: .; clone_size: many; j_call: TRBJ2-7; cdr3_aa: CASASQGAGEQYF; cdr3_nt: TGTGCCAGCGCCTCCCAAGGGGCCGGCGAGCAGTACTTC
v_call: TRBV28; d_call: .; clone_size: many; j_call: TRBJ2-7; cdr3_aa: CASSWTASSYEQYF; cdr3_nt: TGTGCCAGCAGTTGGACAGCTAGCTCCTACGAGCAGTACTTC
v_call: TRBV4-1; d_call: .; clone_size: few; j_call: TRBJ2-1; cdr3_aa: CASSQEGVNEQFF; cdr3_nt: TGCGCCAGCAGCCAAGAGGGTGTTAATGAGCAGTTCTTC
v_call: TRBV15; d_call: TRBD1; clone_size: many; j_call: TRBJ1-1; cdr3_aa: CATSRVGGGQGAPNTEAFF; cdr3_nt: TGTGCCACCAGCAGAGTCGGGGGGGGACAGGGGGCCCCGAACACTGAAGCTTTCTTT
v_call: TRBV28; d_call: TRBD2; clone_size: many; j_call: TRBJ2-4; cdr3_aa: CASSDWGGKNIQYF; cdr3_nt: TGTGCCAGCTCCGACTGGGGGGGCAAAAACATTCAGTACTTC
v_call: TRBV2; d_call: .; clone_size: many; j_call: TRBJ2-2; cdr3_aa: CASSLGTLYTGELFF; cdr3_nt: TGTGCCAGCAGTCTCGGGACACTGTACACCGGGGAGCTGTTTTTT
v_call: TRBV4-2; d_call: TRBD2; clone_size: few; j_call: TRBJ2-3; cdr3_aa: CASSPAGTRDSNTQYF; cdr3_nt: TGTGCCAGCAGCCCAGCCGGGACTAGAGATTCTAATACGCAGTATTTT
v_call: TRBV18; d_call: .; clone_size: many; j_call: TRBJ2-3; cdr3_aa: CASSPPSGHTDTQYF; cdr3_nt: TGTGCCAGCTCACCACCGTCGGGCCACACAGATACGCAGTATTTT
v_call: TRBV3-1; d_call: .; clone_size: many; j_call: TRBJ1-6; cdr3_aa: CASSQDGGHNSPLHF; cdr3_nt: TGTGCCAGCAGCCAAGACGGCGGCCATAATTCACCCCTCCACTTT
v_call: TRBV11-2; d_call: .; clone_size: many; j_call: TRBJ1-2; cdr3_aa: CASSPGTDYGYTF; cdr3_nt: TGTGCCAGCAGCCCCGGGACGGACTATGGCTACACCTTC
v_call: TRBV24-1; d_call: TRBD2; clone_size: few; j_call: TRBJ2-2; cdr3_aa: CAIISTVTWAGVVVGELFF; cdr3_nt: TGTGCCATCATATCGACAGTAACTTGGGCGGGAGTCGTCGTCGGGGAGCTGTTTTTT
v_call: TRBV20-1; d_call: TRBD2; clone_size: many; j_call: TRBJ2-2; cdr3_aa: CSANRGGRRTSGELFF; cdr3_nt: TGCAGTGCTAACCGGGGGGGGCGGCGAACGTCCGGGGAGCTGTTTTTT
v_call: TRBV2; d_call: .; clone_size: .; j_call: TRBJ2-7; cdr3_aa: CATSSAGRPDEQYF; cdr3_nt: TGTGCCACCAGTAGCGCAGGGCGCCCGGACGAGCAGTACTTC
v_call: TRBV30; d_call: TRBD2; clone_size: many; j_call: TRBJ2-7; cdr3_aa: CAWSPRTSGLLYEQYF; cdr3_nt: TGTGCCTGGAGTCCCAGGACTAGCGGGCTACTGTACGAGCAGTACTTC
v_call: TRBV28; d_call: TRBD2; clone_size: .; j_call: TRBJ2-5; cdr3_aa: CASSRGLAGDGWLDF; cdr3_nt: TGTGCCAGCAGTCGAGGACTAGCGGGAGATGGTTGGTTGGACTTC
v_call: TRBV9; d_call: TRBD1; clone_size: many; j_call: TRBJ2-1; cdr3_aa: CASSARTGRDEQFF; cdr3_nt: TGTGCCAGCAGCGCTAGGACAGGGCGGGATGAGCAGTTCTTC
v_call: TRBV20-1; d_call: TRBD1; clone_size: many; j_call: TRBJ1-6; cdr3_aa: CSARVGGQSNSPLHF; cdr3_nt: TGCAGTGCTAGAGTCGGGGGACAGTCTAATTCACCCCTCCACTTT
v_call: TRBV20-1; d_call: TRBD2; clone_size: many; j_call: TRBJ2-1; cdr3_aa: CSARGYSGRSFISEQFF; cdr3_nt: TGCAGTGCTAGAGGATATAGCGGGAGGTCGTTTATAAGTGAGCAGTTCTTC
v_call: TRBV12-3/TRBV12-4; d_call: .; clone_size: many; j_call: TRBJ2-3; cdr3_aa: CASRSGHTDTQYF; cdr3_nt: TGTGCCAGCCGTAGCGGTCACACAGATACGCAGTATTTT
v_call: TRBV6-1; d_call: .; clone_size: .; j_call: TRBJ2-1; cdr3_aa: CASERNNEQFF; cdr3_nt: TGTGCCAGCGAAAGGAATAATGAGCAGTTCTTC
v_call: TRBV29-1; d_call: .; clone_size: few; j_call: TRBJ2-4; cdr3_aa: CSVEPSRGGTKNIQYF; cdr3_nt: TGCAGCGTTGAACCTTCGAGGGGCGGGACCAAAAACATTCAGTACTTC
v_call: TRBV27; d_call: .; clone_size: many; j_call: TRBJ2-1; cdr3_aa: CASSFRLEYNEQFF; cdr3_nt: TGTGCCAGCAGTTTCAGACTGGAATACAATGAGCAGTTCTTC
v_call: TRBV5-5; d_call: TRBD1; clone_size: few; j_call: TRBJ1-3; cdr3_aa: CASSNDRGTGNTIYF; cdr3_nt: TGTGCCAGCAGCAATGACAGGGGGACGGGAAACACCATATATTTT
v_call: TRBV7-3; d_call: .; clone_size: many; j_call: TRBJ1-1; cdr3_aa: CASSLTPGLAEAFF; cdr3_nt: TGTGCCAGCAGCTTAACTCCGGGGCTGGCTGAAGCTTTCTTT
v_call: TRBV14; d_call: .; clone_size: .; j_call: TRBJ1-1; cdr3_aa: CASSLLSGSRSMNTEAFF; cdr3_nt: TGTGCCAGCAGCCTCTTAAGTGGGAGTCGCAGCATGAACACTGAAGCTTTCTTT
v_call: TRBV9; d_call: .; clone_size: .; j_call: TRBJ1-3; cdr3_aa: CASSVAPGLAGNTIYF; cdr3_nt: TGTGCCAGCAGCGTAGCCCCGGGACTGGCTGGAAACACCATATATTTT
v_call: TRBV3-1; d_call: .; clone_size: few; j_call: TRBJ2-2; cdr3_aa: CASSQAAGAAGELFF; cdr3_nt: TGTGCCAGCAGCCAAGCCGCAGGGGCGGCCGGGGAGCTGTTTTTT
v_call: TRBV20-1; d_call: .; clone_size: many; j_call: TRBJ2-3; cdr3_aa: CSARDHALGADTQYF; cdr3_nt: TGCAGTGCTAGAGATCACGCGCTTGGAGCAGATACGCAGTATTTT
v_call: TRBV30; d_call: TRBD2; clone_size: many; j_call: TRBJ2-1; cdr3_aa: CAWRRGLAGVHEQFF; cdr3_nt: TGTGCCTGGAGACGCGGACTAGCAGGAGTTCATGAGCAGTTCTTC
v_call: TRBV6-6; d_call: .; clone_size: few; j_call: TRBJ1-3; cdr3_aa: CASSYSMGSSGRNTIYF; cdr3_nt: TGTGCCAGCAGTTACTCCATGGGATCATCGGGTAGAAACACCATATATTTT
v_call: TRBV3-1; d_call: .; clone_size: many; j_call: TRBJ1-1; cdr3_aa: CASSQDEEAFF; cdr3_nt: TGTGCCAGCAGCCAAGATGAAGAAGCTTTCTTT
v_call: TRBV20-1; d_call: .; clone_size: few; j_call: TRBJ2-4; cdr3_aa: CSARDDRAKNIQYF; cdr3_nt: TGCAGTGCTAGAGATGACAGGGCCAAAAACATTCAGTACTTC
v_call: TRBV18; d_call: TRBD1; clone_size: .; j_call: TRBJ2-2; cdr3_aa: CASSPGQDTGELFF; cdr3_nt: TGTGCCAGCTCACCTGGACAGGACACCGGGGAGCTGTTTTTT
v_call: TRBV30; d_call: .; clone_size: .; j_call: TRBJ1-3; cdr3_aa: CAWSVPLAGNTIYF; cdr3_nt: TGTGCCTGGAGTGTTCCTCTCGCTGGAAACACCATATATTTT
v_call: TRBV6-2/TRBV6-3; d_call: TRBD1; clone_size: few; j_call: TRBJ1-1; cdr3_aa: CASTDRVDAFF; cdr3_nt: TGTGCCAGCACCGACAGGGTTGATGCTTTCTTT
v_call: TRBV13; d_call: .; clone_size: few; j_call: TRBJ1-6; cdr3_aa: CASSSTGFNSPLHF; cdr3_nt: TGTGCCAGCAGCTCCACAGGGTTTAATTCACCCCTCCACTTT
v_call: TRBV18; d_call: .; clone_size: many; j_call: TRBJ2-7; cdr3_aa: CASSPNRVQTQEQYF; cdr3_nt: TGTGCCAGCTCACCTAACAGGGTGCAGACGCAGGAGCAGTACTTC
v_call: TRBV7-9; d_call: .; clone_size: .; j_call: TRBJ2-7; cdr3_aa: CASSFSRGSGEQYF; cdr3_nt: TGTGCCAGCAGCTTCTCGAGGGGTTCGGGTGAGCAGTACTTC
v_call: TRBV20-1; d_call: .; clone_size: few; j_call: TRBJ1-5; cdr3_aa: CSGGRINQPQHF; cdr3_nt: TGCAGTGGGGGACGGATCAATCAGCCCCAGCATTTT
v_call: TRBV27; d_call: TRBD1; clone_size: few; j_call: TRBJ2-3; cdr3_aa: CASSRRTGGWTDTQYF; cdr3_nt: TGTGCCAGCAGTCGGCGGACAGGGGGCTGGACAGATACGCAGTATTTT
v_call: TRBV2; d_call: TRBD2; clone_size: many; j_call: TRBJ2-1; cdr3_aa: CASSELPAGVFGEQFF; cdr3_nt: TGTGCCAGCAGTGAACTGCCAGCGGGAGTGTTCGGTGAGCAGTTCTTC
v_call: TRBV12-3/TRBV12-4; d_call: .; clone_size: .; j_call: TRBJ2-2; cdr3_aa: CASSLSSGETEELFF; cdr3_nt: TGTGCCAGCAGTTTATCATCAGGGGAAACCGAGGAGCTGTTTTTT
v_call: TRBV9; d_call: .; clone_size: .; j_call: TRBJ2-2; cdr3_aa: CASGRWDGELFF; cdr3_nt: TGTGCCAGCGGGAGGTGGGACGGGGAGCTGTTTTTT
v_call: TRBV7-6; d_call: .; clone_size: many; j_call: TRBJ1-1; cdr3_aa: CASSLPQGQTNTEAFF; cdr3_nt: TGTGCCAGCAGCCTACCCCAAGGACAGACGAACACTGAAGCTTTCTTT
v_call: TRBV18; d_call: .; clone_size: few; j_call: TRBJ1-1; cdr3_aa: CASSPQDFNTEAFF; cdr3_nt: TGTGCCAGCTCACCCCAGGATTTTAACACTGAAGCTTTCTTT
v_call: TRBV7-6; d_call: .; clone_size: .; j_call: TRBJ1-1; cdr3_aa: CASSLAGFEGQNTEAFF; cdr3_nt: TGTGCCAGCAGCTTAGCAGGTTTTGAGGGGCAGAACACTGAAGCTTTCTTT
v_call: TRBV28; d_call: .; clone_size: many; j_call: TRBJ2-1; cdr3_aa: CASTPGGRSSYNEQFF; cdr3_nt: TGTGCCAGCACCCCCGGCGGGCGTAGCTCCTACAATGAGCAGTTCTTC
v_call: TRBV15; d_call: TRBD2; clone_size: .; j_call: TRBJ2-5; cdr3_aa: CASSTSQGTQYF; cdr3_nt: TGTGCCAGTTCGACTAGCCAGGGGACCCAGTACTTC
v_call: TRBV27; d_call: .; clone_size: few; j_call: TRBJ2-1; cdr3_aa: CASSSMGDSYNEQFF; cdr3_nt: TGTGCCAGCAGTTCAATGGGGGACTCCTACAATGAGCAGTTCTTC
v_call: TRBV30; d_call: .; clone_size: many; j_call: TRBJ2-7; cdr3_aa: CAWSVSSYEQYF; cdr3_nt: TGTGCCTGGAGTGTAAGTTCCTACGAGCAGTACTTC